This TCR beta chain is from a study of shared clonotypes between healthy human individuals. There are 17 residues in the CDR3. V lost 0 bases, J lost 0 bases, and 13 bases lay in between. Germline CDR1 is SGDLS and CDR2 is YYNGEE. This table comes from immunoSEQ multiplex PCR, and its TCRdb copy is limited to in-frame clones, with some not included. The sample contains 2.3 million or so clones, approximately 95% of which appear only once. The source is a man aged 18 to 30 in good health. Some clones in this sample may be carry-over from other donors' samples. J is TRBJ1-3 and V is TRBV9; D unresolved. The sample consisted of naive CD4+ T cells from PBMCs. The subset here: CD45RA+ positively selected. CDR3 in amino acids: CASSVAPSGSSGNTIYF. Written as DNA, the CDR3 is TGTGCCAGCAGCGTAGCCCCTAGCGGTAGCTCTGGAAACACCATATATTTT.